These T cell receptor beta chains were read from a single sample in a study of T cell repertoires in cytomegalovirus infection. These receptors have no known antigen. TCRdb fed the reads into MiXCR, producing one record per CDR3 protein. The repertoire holds nearly 700,000 distinct CDR3 sequences, with around a third as singletons. The sample consisted of cultured PBMCs, taken from culture after CMV antigen stimulation. The receptors were gathered from a human donor in good health (CMV status not recorded). Some clones in this sample may be carry-over from other donors' samples. Both conserved end residues are part of each CDR3. Each record gives: J gene, V gene, clone size, D gene, CDR3 protein, CDR3 DNA. A D gene is named only where the DNA matches it firmly. Clone size, where shown, is once, few, many, or a class for clones that have expanded.

J: TRBJ1-1
V: TRBV2
size: NA
D: NA
CDR3: CASSEALRGGEAFF
DNA: TGTGCCAGCAGTGAAGCGCTTCGGGGGGGGGAAGCTTTCTTT

J: TRBJ1-4
V: TRBV19
size: NA
D: NA
CDR3: CASSPGFPQNNEKLFF
DNA: TGTGCCAGTAGTCCAGGCTTCCCACAGAATAATGAAAAACTGTTTTTT

J: TRBJ2-7
V: TRBV7-9
size: NA
D: NA
CDR3: CASSPSSRLHEQYF
DNA: TGTGCCAGCAGCCCGAGTAGTAGACTCCACGAGCAGTACTTC

J: TRBJ1-2
V: TRBV7-2
size: many
D: TRBD1
CDR3: CASRGSLGTGSGYTF
DNA: TGTGCCAGCAGGGGGAGCCTCGGGACAGGGTCTGGCTACACCTTC

J: TRBJ2-3
V: TRBV12-3/TRBV12-4
size: NA
D: NA
CDR3: CASSFITGLDTQYF
DNA: TGTGCCAGCAGTTTCATCACAGGGCTGGATACGCAGTATTTT

J: TRBJ2-7
V: TRBV12-3/TRBV12-4
size: once
D: NA
CDR3: CASSLQVYVYEQYF
DNA: TGTGCCAGCAGCCTACAGGTTTATGTTTACGAGCAGTACTTC

J: TRBJ2-1
V: TRBV7-2
size: NA
D: NA
CDR3: CASSTGQYNEQFF
DNA: TGTGCCAGCAGCACGGGCCAGTACAATGAGCAGTTCTTC

J: TRBJ2-1
V: TRBV7-2
size: few
D: TRBD2
CDR3: CASSPRRTSGRNEQFF
DNA: TGTGCCAGCAGCCCAAGGCGCACTAGCGGGAGAAATGAGCAGTTCTTC

J: TRBJ2-5
V: TRBV2
size: NA
D: NA
CDR3: CASSSIAAAVETQYF
DNA: TGTGCCAGCAGTTCTATAGCGGCTGCGGTGGAGACCCAGTACTTC

J: TRBJ2-5
V: TRBV10-3
size: NA
D: TRBD1
CDR3: CAISERGRTGETQYF
DNA: TGTGCCATCAGTGAGAGGGGGCGGACAGGCGAGACCCAGTACTTC

J: TRBJ1-5
V: TRBV6-1
size: NA
D: NA
CDR3: CASRQGSQPQHF
DNA: TGTGCCAGCAGGCAGGGGTCTCAGCCCCAGCATTTT

J: TRBJ2-1
V: TRBV7-2
size: many
D: NA
CDR3: CASSLGGGAYNEQFF
DNA: TGTGCCAGCAGCTTAGGCGGAGGGGCTTACAATGAGCAGTTCTTC

J: TRBJ1-5
V: TRBV4-1
size: NA
D: NA
CDR3: CASSQTTLSNQPQHF
DNA: TGCGCCAGCAGCCAAACCACATTAAGCAATCAGCCCCAGCATTTT

J: TRBJ1-1
V: TRBV18
size: NA
D: NA
CDR3: CASSPLQGVNTEAFF
DNA: TGTGCCAGCTCACCCTTACAGGGCGTGAACACTGAAGCTTTCTTT

J: TRBJ2-1
V: TRBV19
size: NA
D: NA
CDR3: CASRTSGTNEQFF
DNA: TGTGCCAGTCGGACCTCAGGGACCAATGAGCAGTTCTTC

J: TRBJ2-2
V: TRBV4-1
size: NA
D: NA
CDR3: CASSQGRVYNTGELFF
DNA: TGCGCCAGCAGCCAAGGTCGAGTATACAACACCGGGGAGCTGTTTTTT

J: TRBJ2-4
V: TRBV7-2
size: NA
D: TRBD2
CDR3: CASSPGLARNIQYF
DNA: TGTGCCAGCAGCCCTGGACTAGCGCGGAACATTCAGTACTTC

J: TRBJ1-1
V: TRBV4-2
size: NA
D: NA
CDR3: CASSPLAYAGRMNTEAFF
DNA: TGTGCCAGCAGCCCTTTAGCATATGCAGGGAGGATGAACACTGAAGCTTTCTTT

J: TRBJ2-1
V: TRBV20-1
size: few
D: TRBD2
CDR3: CSASVRGGLDEQFF
DNA: TGCAGTGCTAGCGTACGGGGGGGCTTGGATGAGCAGTTCTTC

J: TRBJ2-7
V: TRBV5-4
size: few
D: TRBD2
CDR3: CASSIATSGGYEQYF
DNA: TGTGCCAGCAGCATAGCCACTAGCGGGGGCTACGAGCAGTACTTC

J: TRBJ2-4
V: TRBV20-1
size: NA
D: NA
CDR3: CSAAQGAKNIQYF
DNA: TGCAGTGCTGCCCAGGGAGCCAAAAACATTCAGTACTTC

J: TRBJ1-1
V: TRBV6-1
size: NA
D: NA
CDR3: CASSEGGREAFF
DNA: TGTGCCAGCAGTGAAGGAGGCAGGGAAGCTTTCTTT

J: TRBJ2-1
V: TRBV6-6
size: few
D: NA
CDR3: CASSYSRPYNEQFF
DNA: TGTGCCAGCAGTTACTCTCGCCCATACAATGAGCAGTTCTTC

J: TRBJ2-3
V: TRBV20-1
size: NA
D: NA
CDR3: CSASGSSDTPQYF
DNA: TGCAGTGCTAGCGGGAGCTCAGATACGCCCCAGTATTTT

J: TRBJ2-7
V: TRBV12-3/TRBV12-4
size: few
D: TRBD2
CDR3: CASRQLSGGSYEQYF
DNA: TGTGCCAGCAGGCAGTTGTCCGGGGGGAGCTACGAGCAGTACTTC

J: TRBJ2-1
V: TRBV12-3/TRBV12-4
size: NA
D: NA
CDR3: CASRLGYEQFF
DNA: TGTGCCAGCAGACTAGGCTATGAGCAGTTCTTC

J: TRBJ2-1
V: TRBV7-2
size: NA
D: TRBD2
CDR3: CASSLTTRTRWSEQFF
DNA: TGTGCCAGCAGCTTAACCACCAGGACTAGATGGAGTGAGCAGTTCTTC

J: TRBJ2-3
V: TRBV7-2
size: NA
D: NA
CDR3: CASSLGGGRSDTQYF
DNA: TGTGCCAGCAGCTTAGGGGGTGGGAGATCGGATACGCAGTATTTT

J: TRBJ1-5
V: TRBV7-9
size: few
D: NA
CDR3: CASSLHRVNSNQPQHF
DNA: TGTGCCAGCAGCTTACACAGAGTTAATAGCAATCAGCCCCAGCATTTT

J: TRBJ1-4
V: TRBV4-1
size: few
D: NA
CDR3: CASSHLGTPTNEKLFF
DNA: TGCGCCAGCAGCCACCTTGGGACACCAACTAATGAAAAACTGTTTTTT

J: TRBJ2-5
V: TRBV7-9
size: few
D: NA
CDR3: CASSPRSSLGETQYF
DNA: TGTGCCAGCAGCCCGAGGTCATCCCTCGGAGAGACCCAGTACTTC

J: TRBJ2-3
V: TRBV15
size: once
D: NA
CDR3: CATSRDLGGRVTDTQYF
DNA: TGTGCCACCAGCAGAGATTTGGGAGGTCGGGTCACAGATACGCAGTATTTT

J: TRBJ1-1
V: TRBV12-3/TRBV12-4
size: NA
D: NA
CDR3: CASSREGSTEAFF
DNA: TGTGCCAGCAGCCGGGAGGGGAGCACTGAAGCTTTCTTT

J: TRBJ2-1
V: TRBV2
size: NA
D: NA
CDR3: CASSEIADNEQFF
DNA: TGTGCCAGCAGTGAAATAGCGGACAATGAGCAGTTCTTC

J: TRBJ2-1
V: TRBV7-2
size: many
D: TRBD1
CDR3: CASSPDRGAYNEQFF
DNA: TGTGCCAGCAGCCCCGACAGGGGAGCTTACAATGAGCAGTTCTTC

J: TRBJ2-7
V: TRBV6-6
size: once
D: NA
CDR3: CASSTGGAEQYF
DNA: TGTGCCAGCAGTACTGGGGGGGCCGAGCAGTACTTC

J: TRBJ2-1
V: TRBV6-5
size: few
D: NA
CDR3: CASSYLYTGRIDEQFF
DNA: TGTGCCAGCAGTTACCTTTATACAGGGAGGATCGATGAGCAGTTCTTC

J: TRBJ2-7
V: TRBV7-8
size: NA
D: NA
CDR3: CASSLLTAGYEQYF
DNA: TGTGCCAGCAGCTTATTGACGGCGGGGTACGAGCAGTACTTC

J: TRBJ1-3
V: TRBV12-3/TRBV12-4
size: NA
D: NA
CDR3: CASSLRASRATIYF
DNA: TGTGCCAGCAGTTTGAGAGCTAGCCGTGCCACCATATATTTT

J: TRBJ1-5
V: TRBV6-6
size: NA
D: NA
CDR3: CASSYYGNQPQHF
DNA: TGTGCCAGCAGTTACTACGGCAATCAGCCCCAGCATTTT

J: TRBJ2-2
V: TRBV28
size: NA
D: TRBD1
CDR3: CASSTRTGGPGELFF
DNA: TGTGCCAGCAGTACTCGGACAGGGGGCCCCGGGGAGCTGTTTTTT

J: TRBJ1-1
V: TRBV6-5
size: few
D: NA
CDR3: CASSYGAGMNTEAFF
DNA: TGTGCCAGCAGTTACGGCGCAGGCATGAACACTGAAGCTTTCTTT

J: TRBJ1-6
V: TRBV19
size: few
D: NA
CDR3: CASSISQGNSPLHF
DNA: TGTGCCAGTAGTATCTCACAGGGTAATTCACCCCTCCACTTT

J: TRBJ1-2
V: TRBV4-3
size: NA
D: NA
CDR3: CASSQEGLRTYGYTF
DNA: TGCGCCAGCAGCCAAGAAGGCTTACGGACGTATGGCTACACCTTC

J: TRBJ1-5
V: TRBV10-3
size: few
D: NA
CDR3: CAISDDRTRQPQHF
DNA: TGTGCCATCAGTGATGACAGAACTCGTCAGCCCCAGCATTTT

J: TRBJ1-5
V: TRBV2
size: once
D: NA
CDR3: CASAQQGKQPQHF
DNA: TGTGCCAGCGCGCAACAGGGCAAGCAGCCCCAGCATTTT

J: TRBJ2-1
V: TRBV4-1
size: NA
D: NA
CDR3: CASSQGTSSLYNEQFF
DNA: TGCGCCAGCAGCCAAGGAACTAGTTCACTCTACAATGAGCAGTTCTTC

J: TRBJ2-1
V: TRBV6-2/TRBV6-3
size: NA
D: NA
CDR3: CASSSVYHNEQFF
DNA: TGTGCCAGCAGTTCGGTCTACCACAATGAGCAGTTCTTC

J: TRBJ2-1
V: TRBV7-9
size: NA
D: TRBD2
CDR3: CASSLPRTSGRFDEQFF
DNA: TGTGCCAGCAGCTTACCTCGGACTAGCGGGAGATTCGATGAGCAGTTCTTC

J: TRBJ2-7
V: TRBV7-9
size: few
D: NA
CDR3: CASSLGQGEQDYEQYF
DNA: TGTGCCAGCAGCTTGGGCCAGGGAGAGCAAGACTACGAGCAGTACTTC

J: TRBJ2-2
V: TRBV15
size: NA
D: NA
CDR3: CATSSPLGGELFF
DNA: TGTGCCACCAGCAGCCCTCTCGGCGGGGAGCTGTTTTTT

J: TRBJ2-2
V: TRBV7-3
size: few
D: NA
CDR3: CASSFKAWDTGELFF
DNA: TGTGCCAGCAGCTTCAAGGCTTGGGACACCGGGGAGCTGTTTTTT

J: TRBJ1-2
V: TRBV20-1
size: NA
D: TRBD1
CDR3: CSAPGRTGVDGYTF
DNA: TGCAGTGCCCCCGGCCGCACAGGGGTGGATGGCTACACCTTC